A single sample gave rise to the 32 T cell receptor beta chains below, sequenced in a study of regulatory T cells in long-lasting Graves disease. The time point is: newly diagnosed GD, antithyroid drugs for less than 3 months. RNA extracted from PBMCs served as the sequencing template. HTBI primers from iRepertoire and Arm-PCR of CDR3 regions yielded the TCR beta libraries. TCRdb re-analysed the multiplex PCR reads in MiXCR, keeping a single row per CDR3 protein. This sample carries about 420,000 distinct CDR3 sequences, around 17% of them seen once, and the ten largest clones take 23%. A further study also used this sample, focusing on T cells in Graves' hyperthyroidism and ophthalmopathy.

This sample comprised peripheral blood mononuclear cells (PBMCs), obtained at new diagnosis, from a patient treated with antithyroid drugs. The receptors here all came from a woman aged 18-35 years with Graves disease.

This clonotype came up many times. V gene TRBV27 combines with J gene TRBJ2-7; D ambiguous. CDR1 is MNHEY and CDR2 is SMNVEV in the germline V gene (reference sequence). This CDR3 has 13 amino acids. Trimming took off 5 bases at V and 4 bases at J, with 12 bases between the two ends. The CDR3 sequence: CASSSLNRYEQYF. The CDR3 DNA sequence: TGTGCCAGCAGTAGCTTAAACCGATACGAGCAGTACTTC.

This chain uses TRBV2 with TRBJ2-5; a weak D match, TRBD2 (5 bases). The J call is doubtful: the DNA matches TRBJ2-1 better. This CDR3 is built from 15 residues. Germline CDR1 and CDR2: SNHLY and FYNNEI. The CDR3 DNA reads TGTGCCAGCAGGGGAGCGGCCCCCTGGGATAATGAGCAGTTCTTC. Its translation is CASRGAAPWDNEQFF.

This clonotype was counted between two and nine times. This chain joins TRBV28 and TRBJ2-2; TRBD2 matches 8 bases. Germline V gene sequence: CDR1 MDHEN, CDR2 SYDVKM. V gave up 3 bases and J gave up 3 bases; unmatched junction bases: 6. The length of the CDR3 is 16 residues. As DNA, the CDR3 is TGTGCCAGCAGTTTCGGGACTAGAGGGGACACCGGGGAGCTGTTTTTT. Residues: CASSFGTRGDTGELFF.

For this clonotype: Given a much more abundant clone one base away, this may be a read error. The CDR3 nucleotides read TGTGCCAGCAGTACCACGACACCATACTACGAGCAGTTCTTC. Protein: CASSTTTPYYEQFF. The rearrangement joins TRBV27 to TRBJ2-3; no clear D gene. The J call is in doubt because the DNA end fits TRBJ2-1 better. Germline CDR1 reads MNHEY; CDR2 reads SMNVEV (reference sequence). The CDR3 totals 14 residues.

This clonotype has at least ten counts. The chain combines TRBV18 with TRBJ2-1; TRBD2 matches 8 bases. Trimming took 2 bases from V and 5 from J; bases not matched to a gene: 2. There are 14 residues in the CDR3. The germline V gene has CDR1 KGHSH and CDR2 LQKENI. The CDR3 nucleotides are TGTGCCAGCTCACCAGGACTAGCCGACAATGAGCAGTTCTTC. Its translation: CASSPGLADNEQFF. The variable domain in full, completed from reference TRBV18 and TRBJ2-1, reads NAGVMQNPRHLVRRRGQEARLRCSPMKGHSHVYWYRQLPEEGLKFMVYLQKENIIDESGMPKERFSAEFPKEGPSILRIQQVVRGDSAAYFCASSPGLADNEQFFGPGTRLTVL.

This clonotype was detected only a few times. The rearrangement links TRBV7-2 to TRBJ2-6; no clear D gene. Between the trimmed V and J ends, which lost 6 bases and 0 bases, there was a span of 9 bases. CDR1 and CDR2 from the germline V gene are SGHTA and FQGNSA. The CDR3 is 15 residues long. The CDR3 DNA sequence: TGTGCCAGCAGATTTTCGAGCTCTGGGGCCAACGTCCTGACTTTC. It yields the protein CASRFSSSGANVLTF.

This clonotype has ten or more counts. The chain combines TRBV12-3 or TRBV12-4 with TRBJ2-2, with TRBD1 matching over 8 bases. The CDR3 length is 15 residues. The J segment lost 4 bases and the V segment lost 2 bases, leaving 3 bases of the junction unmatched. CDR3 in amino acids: CASSLQGAGTGELFF. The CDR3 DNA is TGTGCCAGCAGTTTACAGGGGGCGGGCACCGGGGAGCTGTTTTTT.

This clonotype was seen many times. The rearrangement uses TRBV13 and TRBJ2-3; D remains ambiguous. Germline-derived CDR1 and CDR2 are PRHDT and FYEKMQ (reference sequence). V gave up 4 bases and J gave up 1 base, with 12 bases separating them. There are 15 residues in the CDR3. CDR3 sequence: CASSSPPLGTDTQYF. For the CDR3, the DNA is TGTGCCAGCAGCTCCCCCCCCTTGGGCACAGATACGCAGTATTTT.

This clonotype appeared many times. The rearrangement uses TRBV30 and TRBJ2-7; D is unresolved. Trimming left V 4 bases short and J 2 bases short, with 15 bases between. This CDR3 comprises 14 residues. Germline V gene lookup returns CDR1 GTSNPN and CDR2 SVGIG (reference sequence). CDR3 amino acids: CAWISRDFPYEQYF. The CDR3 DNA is TGTGCCTGGATTAGCCGAGACTTTCCCTACGAGCAGTACTTC.

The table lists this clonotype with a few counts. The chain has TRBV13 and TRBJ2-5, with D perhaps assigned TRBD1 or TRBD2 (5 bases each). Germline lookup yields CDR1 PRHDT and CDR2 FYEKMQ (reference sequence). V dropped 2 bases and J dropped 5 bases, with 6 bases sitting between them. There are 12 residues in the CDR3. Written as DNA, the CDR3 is TGTGCCAGCAGCTTAAGGGACGAGACCCAGTACTTC. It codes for CASSLRDETQYF.

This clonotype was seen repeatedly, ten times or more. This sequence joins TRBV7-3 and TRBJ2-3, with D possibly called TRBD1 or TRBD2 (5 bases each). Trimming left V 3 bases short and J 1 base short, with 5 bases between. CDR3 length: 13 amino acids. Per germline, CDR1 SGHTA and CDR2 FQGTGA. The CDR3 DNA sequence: TGTGCCAGCAGCTTGGGGGGCACAGATACGCAGTATTTT. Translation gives CASSLGGTDTQYF.

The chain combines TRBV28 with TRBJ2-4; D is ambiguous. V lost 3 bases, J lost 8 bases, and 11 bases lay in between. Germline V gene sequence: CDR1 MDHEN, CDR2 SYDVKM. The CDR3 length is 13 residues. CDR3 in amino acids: CASSFRLSDIQYF. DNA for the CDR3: TGTGCCAGCAGTTTTAGGCTATCCGACATTCAGTACTTC. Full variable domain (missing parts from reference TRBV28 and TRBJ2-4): DVKVTQSSRYLVKRTGEKVFLECVQDMDHENMFWYRQDPGLGLRLIYFSYDVKMKEKGDIPEGYSVSREKKERFSLILESASTNQTSMYLCASSFRLSDIQYFGAGTRLSVL.

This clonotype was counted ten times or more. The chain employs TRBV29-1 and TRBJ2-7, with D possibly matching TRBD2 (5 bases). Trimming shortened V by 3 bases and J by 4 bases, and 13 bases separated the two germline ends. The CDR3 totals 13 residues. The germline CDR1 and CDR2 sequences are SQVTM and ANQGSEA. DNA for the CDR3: TGCAGCGTTGAGCGGACTGGGCGATACGAGCAGTACTTC. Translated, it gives CSVERTGRYEQYF.

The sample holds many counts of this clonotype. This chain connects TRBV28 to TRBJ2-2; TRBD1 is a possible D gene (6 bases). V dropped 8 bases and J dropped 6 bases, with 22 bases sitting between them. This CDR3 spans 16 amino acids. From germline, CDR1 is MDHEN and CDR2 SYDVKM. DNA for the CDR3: TGTGCCAGCCGAACAGGGAACGTGGTGGTCGCCGGGGAGCTGTTTTTT. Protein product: CASRTGNVVVAGELFF.

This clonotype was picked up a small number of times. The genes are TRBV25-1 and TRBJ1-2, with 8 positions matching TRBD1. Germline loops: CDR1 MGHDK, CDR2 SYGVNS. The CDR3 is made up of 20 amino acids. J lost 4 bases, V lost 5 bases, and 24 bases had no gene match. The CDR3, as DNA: TGTGCCAGCAGTAGCCCGGGTTGGAACAGGGGGAAAAATTTGACCTATGGCTACACCTTC. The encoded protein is CASSSPGWNRGKNLTYGYTF.

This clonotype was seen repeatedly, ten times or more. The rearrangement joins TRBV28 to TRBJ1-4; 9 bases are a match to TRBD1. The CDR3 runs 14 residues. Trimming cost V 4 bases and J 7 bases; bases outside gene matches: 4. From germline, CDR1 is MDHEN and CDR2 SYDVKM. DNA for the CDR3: TGTGCCAGCAGTTACAGGGGGCTTGGTGAAAAACTGTTTTTT. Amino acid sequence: CASSYRGLGEKLFF.

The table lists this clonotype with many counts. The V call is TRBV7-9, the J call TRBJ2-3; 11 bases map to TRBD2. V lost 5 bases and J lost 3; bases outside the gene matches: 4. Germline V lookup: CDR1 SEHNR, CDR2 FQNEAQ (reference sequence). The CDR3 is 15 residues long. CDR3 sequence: CASSVTSGSTDTQYF. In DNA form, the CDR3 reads TGTGCCAGCAGCGTAACTAGCGGGAGTACAGATACGCAGTATTTT.

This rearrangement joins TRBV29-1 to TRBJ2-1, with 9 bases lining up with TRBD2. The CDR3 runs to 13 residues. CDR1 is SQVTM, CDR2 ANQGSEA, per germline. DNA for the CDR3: TGCAGAGCGGGGGGCGGAGCTGGGAAGGAGCAGTTCTTC. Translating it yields CRAGGGAGKEQFF.

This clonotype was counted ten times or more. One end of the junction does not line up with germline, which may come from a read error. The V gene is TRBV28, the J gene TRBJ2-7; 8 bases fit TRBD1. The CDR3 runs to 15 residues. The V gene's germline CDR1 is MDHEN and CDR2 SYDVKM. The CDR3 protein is CASRPQGVPSHEQYF. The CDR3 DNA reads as TGTGCCAGCAGACCACAGGGGGTGCCCTCCCACGAGCAGTACTTC.

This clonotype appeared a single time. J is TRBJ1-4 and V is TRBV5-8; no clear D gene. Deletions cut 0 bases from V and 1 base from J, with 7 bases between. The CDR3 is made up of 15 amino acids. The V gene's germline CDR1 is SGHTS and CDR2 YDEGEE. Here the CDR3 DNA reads TGTGCCAGCAGCTTGGTCAGTGGAACTAATGAAAAACTGTTTTTT. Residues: CASSLVSGTNEKLFF.

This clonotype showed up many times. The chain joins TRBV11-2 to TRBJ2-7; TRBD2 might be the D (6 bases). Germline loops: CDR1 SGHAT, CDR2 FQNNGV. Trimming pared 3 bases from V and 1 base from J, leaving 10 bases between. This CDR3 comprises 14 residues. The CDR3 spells CASSLFRESYEQYF. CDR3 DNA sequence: TGTGCCAGCAGCTTGTTCCGGGAGTCCTACGAGCAGTACTTC.

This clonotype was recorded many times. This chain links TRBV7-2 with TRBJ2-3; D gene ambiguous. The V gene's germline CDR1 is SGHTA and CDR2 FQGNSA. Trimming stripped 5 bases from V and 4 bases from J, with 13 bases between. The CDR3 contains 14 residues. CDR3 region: CASSPRRNADTQYF. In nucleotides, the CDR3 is TGTGCCAGCAGCCCCCGGCGGAATGCAGATACGCAGTATTTT.

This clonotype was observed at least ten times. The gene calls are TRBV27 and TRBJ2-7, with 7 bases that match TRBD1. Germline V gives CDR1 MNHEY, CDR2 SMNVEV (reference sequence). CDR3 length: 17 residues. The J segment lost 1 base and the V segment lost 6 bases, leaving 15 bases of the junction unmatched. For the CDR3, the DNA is TGTGCCAGCAGCCCAACCCCAGAGGGACAGAGATCCTACGAGCAGTACTTC. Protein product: CASSPTPEGQRSYEQYF.

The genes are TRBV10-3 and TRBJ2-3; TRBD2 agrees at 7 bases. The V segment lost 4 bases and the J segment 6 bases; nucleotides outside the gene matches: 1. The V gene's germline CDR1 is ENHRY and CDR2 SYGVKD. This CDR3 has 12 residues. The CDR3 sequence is CAISAGGDTQYF. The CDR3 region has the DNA TGTGCCATCAGTGCGGGAGGTGATACGCAGTATTTT.

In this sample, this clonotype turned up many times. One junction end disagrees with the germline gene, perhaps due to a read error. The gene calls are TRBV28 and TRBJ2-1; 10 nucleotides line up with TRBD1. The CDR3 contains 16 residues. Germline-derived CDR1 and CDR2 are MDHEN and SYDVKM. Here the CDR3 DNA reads TGTGCCAGCGGAATACTGACAGGGGGCTCTGACAATGCGCAGTTCTTC. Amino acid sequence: CASGILTGGSDNAQFF.

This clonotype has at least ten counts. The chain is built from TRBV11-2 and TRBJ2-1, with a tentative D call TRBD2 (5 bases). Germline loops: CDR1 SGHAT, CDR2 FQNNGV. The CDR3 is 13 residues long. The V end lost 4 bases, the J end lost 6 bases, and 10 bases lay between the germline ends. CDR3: CASSYTRSNEQFF. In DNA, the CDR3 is TGTGCCAGCAGCTATACTAGATCCAATGAGCAGTTCTTC.

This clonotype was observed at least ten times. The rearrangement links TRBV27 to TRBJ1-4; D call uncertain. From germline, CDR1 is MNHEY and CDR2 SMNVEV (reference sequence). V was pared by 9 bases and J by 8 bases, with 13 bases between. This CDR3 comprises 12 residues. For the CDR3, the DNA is TGTGCCAGTGGCAGGAAGTACGAAAAACTGTTTTTT. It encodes CASGRKYEKLFF.

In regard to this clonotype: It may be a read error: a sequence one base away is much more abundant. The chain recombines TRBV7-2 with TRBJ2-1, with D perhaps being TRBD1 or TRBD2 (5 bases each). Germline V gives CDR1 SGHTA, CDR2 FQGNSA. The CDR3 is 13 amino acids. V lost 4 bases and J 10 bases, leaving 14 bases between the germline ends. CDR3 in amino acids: CASSWDGAYEQFF. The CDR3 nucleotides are TGTGCCAGCAGCTGGGACGGTGCCTACGAGCAGTTCTTC.

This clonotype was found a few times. In nucleotides, the CDR3 is TGTGCCAGCAGCTTCCTTACAGTGGGCTCTGGAAACACCATATATTTT. This sequence encodes CASSFLTVGSGNTIYF. V is TRBV7-2 and J is TRBJ1-3; no firm D call. CDR1 is SGHTA, CDR2 FQGNSA, per germline. The CDR3 extends over 16 amino acids. Trimming removed 3 bases from V and 0 bases from J, with 12 bases in between. Using reference TRBV7-2 and TRBJ1-3 for the parts outside the CDR3, the full variable domain is GAGVSQSPSNKVTEKGKDVELRCDPISGHTALYWYRQSLGQGLEFLIYFQGNSAPDKSGLPSDRFSAERTGGSVSTLTIQRTQQEDSAVYLCASSFLTVGSGNTIYFGEGSWLTVV.

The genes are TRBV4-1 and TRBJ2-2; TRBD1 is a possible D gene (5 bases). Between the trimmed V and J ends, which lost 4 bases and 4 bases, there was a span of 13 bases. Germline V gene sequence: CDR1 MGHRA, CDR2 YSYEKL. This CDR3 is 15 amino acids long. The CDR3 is CASSLGRATTGELFF. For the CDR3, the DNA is TGCGCCAGCAGCCTGGGCAGGGCGACCACCGGGGAGCTGTTTTTT.

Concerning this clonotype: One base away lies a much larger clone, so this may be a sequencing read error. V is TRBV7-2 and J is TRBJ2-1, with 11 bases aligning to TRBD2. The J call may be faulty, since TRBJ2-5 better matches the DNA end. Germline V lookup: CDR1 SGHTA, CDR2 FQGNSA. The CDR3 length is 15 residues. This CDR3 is CASSLGLAGRGTQYF. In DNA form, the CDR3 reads TGTGCCAGCAGCTTAGGACTAGCGGGAAGAGGGACCCAGTACTTC.

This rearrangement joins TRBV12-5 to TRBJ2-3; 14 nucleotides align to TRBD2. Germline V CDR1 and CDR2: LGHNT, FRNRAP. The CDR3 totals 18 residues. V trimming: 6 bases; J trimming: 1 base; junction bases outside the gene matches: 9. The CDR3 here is CASGTGLAGGTGTDTQYF. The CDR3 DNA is TGTGCTAGTGGAACCGGACTAGCGGGAGGTACCGGCACAGATACGCAGTATTTT.